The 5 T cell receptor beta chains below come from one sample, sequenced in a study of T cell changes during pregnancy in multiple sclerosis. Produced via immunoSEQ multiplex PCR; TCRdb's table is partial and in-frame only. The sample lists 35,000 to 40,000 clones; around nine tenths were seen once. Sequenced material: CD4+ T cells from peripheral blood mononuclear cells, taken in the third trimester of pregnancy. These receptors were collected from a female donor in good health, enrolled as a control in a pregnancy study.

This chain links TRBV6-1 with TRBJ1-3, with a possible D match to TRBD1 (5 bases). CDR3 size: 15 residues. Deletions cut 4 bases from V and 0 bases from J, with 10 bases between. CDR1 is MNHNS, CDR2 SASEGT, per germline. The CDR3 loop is CASSVDTSSGNTIYF. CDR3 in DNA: TGTGCCAGCAGTGTGGACACGAGCTCTGGAAACACCATATATTTT.

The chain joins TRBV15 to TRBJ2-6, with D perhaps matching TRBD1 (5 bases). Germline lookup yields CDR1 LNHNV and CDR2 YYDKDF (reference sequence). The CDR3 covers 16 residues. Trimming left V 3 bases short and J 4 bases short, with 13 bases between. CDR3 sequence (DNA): TGTGCCACCAGCAGGGACAAGGTGTCCGGGGCCAACGTCCTGACTTTC. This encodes CATSRDKVSGANVLTF.

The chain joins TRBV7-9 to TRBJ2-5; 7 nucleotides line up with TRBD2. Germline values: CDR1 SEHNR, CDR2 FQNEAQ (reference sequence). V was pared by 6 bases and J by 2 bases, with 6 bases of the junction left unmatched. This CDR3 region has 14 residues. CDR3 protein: CASSITGGQETQYF. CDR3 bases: TGTGCCAGCAGTATAACGGGGGGTCAAGAGACCCAGTACTTC.

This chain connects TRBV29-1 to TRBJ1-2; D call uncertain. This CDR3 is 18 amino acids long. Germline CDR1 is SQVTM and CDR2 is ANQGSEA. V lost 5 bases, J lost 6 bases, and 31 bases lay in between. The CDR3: CSVRLEDTLSDGFNGYTF. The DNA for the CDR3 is TGCAGCGTTAGACTAGAGGATACTTTATCGGACGGATTCAATGGCTACACCTTC.

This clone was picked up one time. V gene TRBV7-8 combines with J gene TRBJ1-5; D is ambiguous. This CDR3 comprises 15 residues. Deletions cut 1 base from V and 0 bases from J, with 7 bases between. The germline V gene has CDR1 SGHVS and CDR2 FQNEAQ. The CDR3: CASSLDKYSNQPQHF. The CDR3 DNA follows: TGTGCCAGCAGCTTAGACAAGTATAGCAATCAGCCCCAGCATTTT. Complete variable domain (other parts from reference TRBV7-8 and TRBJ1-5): GAGVSQSPRYKVAKRGQDVALRCDPISGHVSLFWYQQALGQGPEFLTYFQNEAQLDKSGLPSDRFFAERPEGSVSTLKIQRTQQEDSAVYLCASSLDKYSNQPQHFGDGTRLSIL.